This passage covers 23 T cell receptor beta chains from one sample sequenced in a study of CD8 T cells in Susac syndrome. Random hexamers were used to reverse transcribe about 0.5 to 1 ug of RNA. Each CDR3 protein is one row after TCRdb ran MiXCR on the immunoSEQ multiplex PCR reads. The table records roughly 150,000 distinct CDR3 sequences, about 95% of them present only once. The sequenced sample was CD8+ T cells from PBMCs. All receptors derive from a human donor with Susac syndrome.

This clonotype was detected a few times. At one end the junction does not follow the germline gene, possibly because of a read error. CDR3 loop: CASSQDLAAAMNTEAFF. Written as DNA, the CDR3 is TGCGCCAGCAGCCAAGATCTCGCGGCAGCCATGAACACTGAGGCTTTCTTT. The chain couples TRBV4-1 to TRBJ1-1; D call uncertain. This CDR3 is built from 17 residues. Germline lookup yields CDR1 MGHRA and CDR2 YSYEKL.

The chain joins TRBV6-2 or TRBV6-3 to TRBJ2-1, with a tentative D call TRBD2 (5 bases). The germline V gene has CDR1 MNHEY and CDR2 SVGEGT. V was clipped by 2 bases and J by 0 bases, with 11 bases between them. This CDR3 has 16 amino acids. The DNA for the CDR3 is TGTGCCAGCAGTTACCCGGGATTGAGCTCCTACAATGAGCAGTTCTTC. Translating it yields CASSYPGLSSYNEQFF.

V gene TRBV28 combines with J gene TRBJ1-5; D gene uncertain. Trimming left V 5 bases short and J 5 bases short, with 7 bases between. The CDR3 length is 12 residues. In germline, CDR1 is MDHEN, CDR2 SYDVKM. CDR3 loop: CASSTEYQPQHF. The DNA for the CDR3 is TGTGCCAGCAGTACCGAGTATCAGCCCCAGCATTTT.

About this clonotype itself: Mismatch with germline at one junction end may stem from a read error. J is TRBJ2-7 and V is TRBV2, with TRBD1 matching 9 bases. CDR1 and CDR2 (germline): SNHLY, FYNNEI. This CDR3 has 12 amino acids. CDR3 amino acids: CASSRTGAPTWF. The CDR3 DNA is TGTGCCAGCAGTCGGACAGGGGCTCCTACTTGGTTC.

The chain combines TRBV6-5 with TRBJ2-3; 9 positions match TRBD2. This CDR3 contains 15 residues. The V segment lost 2 bases and the J segment 6 bases; nucleotides outside the gene matches: 6. In germline, CDR1 is MNHEY, CDR2 SVGAGI. The DNA of the CDR3 is TGTGCCAGCAGTTACGGCGGGAGGGATGAGGATACGCAGTATTTT. This codes for CASSYGGRDEDTQYF.

V and J are TRBV1 and TRBJ2-7; the DNA was not compared with TRBD1, the D call given in the table. TRBV1 is classified as a pseudogene. The CDR3 consists of 18 residues. The DNA of the CDR3 is TGCACCAGCAGCGGTCCTGTTTGGAAGGGTGAGGAATCCTACGAGCAGTACTTC. Translated: CTSSGPVWKGEESYEQYF.

The chain has TRBV20-1 and TRBJ1-5; D might be TRBD1 (5 bases). The germline gives CDR1 DFQATT, CDR2 SNEGSKA (reference sequence). V was clipped by 1 base and J by 5 bases, with 9 bases between them. The length of the CDR3 is 13 residues. For the CDR3, the DNA is TGCAGTGCTAGAGGGGGGTCTCATCAGCCCCAGCATTTT. This encodes CSARGGSHQPQHF.

V gene TRBV9 combines with J gene TRBJ2-1; D assignment may be TRBD1 or TRBD2 (6 bases each). The CDR3 length is 14 residues. Trimming shortened V by 6 bases and J by 7 bases, and 17 bases separated the two germline ends. Germline V gives CDR1 SGDLS, CDR2 YYNGEE. In nucleotides, the CDR3 is TGTGCCAGCAACATCGGGGGCTCGTCAAATGAGCAGTTCTTC. Its protein is CASNIGGSSNEQFF. The variable domain in full, with the rest retrieved from reference TRBV9 and TRBJ2-1, is DSGVTQTPKHLITATGQRVTLRCSPRSGDLSVYWYQQSLDQGLQFLIQYYNGEERAKGNILERFSAQQFPDLHSELNLSSLELGDSALYFCASNIGGSSNEQFFGPGTRLTVL.

This clonotype has only one observation. The V gene is TRBV10-3, the J gene TRBJ2-7, with 7 bases that match TRBD1. This CDR3 is 13 amino acids long. Losses at the gene ends were 7 bases for V and 2 bases for J; bases not matched to a gene: 5. Germline loops: CDR1 ENHRY, CDR2 SYGVKD. As DNA, the CDR3 is TGTGCCATCACTGGGGACAGCACCTACGAGCAGTACTTC. This codes for CAITGDSTYEQYF.

The gene calls are TRBV5-5 and TRBJ2-7; possibly TRBD1 or TRBD2 for D (5 bases each). Per germline, CDR1 SGHKS and CDR2 YYEKEE (reference sequence). The CDR3 runs 15 residues. V dropped 0 bases and J dropped 4 bases, with 14 bases sitting between them. The CDR3 reads CASSLGQGVLYEQYF. CDR3 DNA: TGTGCCAGCAGCTTGGGGCAGGGAGTCCTGTACGAGCAGTACTTC.

The gene calls are TRBV9 and TRBJ2-2; TRBD2 aligns across 10 bases. In germline, CDR1 is SGDLS, CDR2 YYNGEE. The V gene end was trimmed by 2 bases and the J gene end by 3 bases; junction bases not matched to a gene: 7. The CDR3 contains 17 residues. The CDR3 protein is CASSVPLAGEYTGELFF. The CDR3, as DNA: TGTGCCAGCAGCGTCCCCCTAGCGGGAGAGTACACCGGGGAGCTGTTTTTT.

This clonotype was seen more than once but under ten times. This chain connects TRBV6-1 to TRBJ2-3; TRBD1 matches 7 bases. The CDR3 is 13 amino acids. Germline V lookup: CDR1 MNHNS, CDR2 SASEGT. Germline trimming cut 6 bases from V and 4 bases from J; bases unmatched to any gene: 4. The CDR3 here is CASRTTGADTQYF. The CDR3 DNA is TGTGCCAGCAGAACAACAGGGGCAGATACGCAGTATTTT.

The chain has TRBV7-3 and TRBJ2-3; tentative D call: TRBD2 (6 bases). Germline V CDR1 and CDR2: SGHTA, FQGTGA. Trimming removed 4 bases from V and 0 bases from J, with 14 bases in between. CDR3 size: 16 residues. CDR3 nucleotides: TGTGCCAGCAGCTCGCTCCTAGCGACTAGCACAGATACGCAGTATTTT. This sequence encodes CASSSLLATSTDTQYF. The full variable domain, completed using reference TRBV7-3 and TRBJ2-3, is GAGVSQTPSNKVTEKGKYVELRCDPISGHTALYWYRQSLGQGPEFLIYFQGTGAADDSGLPNDRFFAVRPEGSVSTLKIQRTERGDSAVYLCASSSLLATSTDTQYFGPGTRLTVL.

The chain combines TRBV13 with TRBJ2-1, with TRBD2 identical over 10 bases. CDR3 length: 17 residues. J lost 3 bases, V lost 2 bases, and 7 bases had no gene match. Germline values: CDR1 PRHDT, CDR2 FYEKMQ (reference sequence). In DNA form, the CDR3 reads TGTGCCAGCAGCTTATTCCTAGCGGGGGAAGACTACAATGAGCAGTTCTTC. Protein sequence: CASSLFLAGEDYNEQFF.

The CDR3 reads CASSQDSTRARNEQFF. CDR3 nucleotides: TGTGCCAGCAGCCAAGATTCGACTAGGGCAAGGAATGAGCAGTTCTTC. The chain couples TRBV3-1 to TRBJ2-1, with a possible D match to TRBD2 (6 bases). The germline V gene has CDR1 LGHDT and CDR2 YNNKEL (reference sequence). This CDR3 is 16 amino acids long. V was cut by 0 bases and J by 7 bases, with 16 bases left in between.

V usage is TRBV6-1 and J usage is TRBJ2-7; 13 bases align to TRBD2. The germline V gene has CDR1 MNHNS and CDR2 SASEGT. The ends lost 6 bases at V and 5 bases at J; junction bases unmatched: 22. The length of the CDR3 is 20 residues. CDR3 bases: TGTGCCAGCAGCCACGAAGTGGTAGGACTAGCGGGAGAAGTGAAAGACGAGCAGTACTTC. It encodes CASSHEVVGLAGEVKDEQYF.

The chain uses TRBV3-1 and TRBJ2-3; no definite D call. CDR3 size: 13 residues. Trimming removed 4 bases at V and 4 bases at J, with 9 bases between. The germline V gene encodes CDR1 LGHDT and CDR2 YNNKEL (reference sequence). CDR3 nucleotides: TGTGCCAGCAGCCCCCCCCTCCCAGATACGCAGTATTTT. This translates into CASSPPLPDTQYF.

The chain employs TRBV20-1 and TRBJ1-4; D is unresolved. Germline CDR1 DFQATT, CDR2 SNEGSKA (reference sequence). Between the trimmed V and J ends, which lost 5 bases and 6 bases, there was a span of 13 bases. The CDR3 sequence is 13 residues long. CDR3 coding DNA: TGCAGTGCTCCGCGCTACAGTGATGAAAAACTGTTTTTT. This translates into CSAPRYSDEKLFF.

This clonotype showed up just a few times. The V and J genes are TRBV19 and TRBJ1-2; no reliable D call. The CDR3 extends over 11 amino acids. The V gene lost 4 bases and the J gene lost 8 bases, with 8 bases spanning the gap. The germline V gene has CDR1 LNHDA and CDR2 SQIVND (reference sequence). DNA of the CDR3: TGTGCCAGTAGTAGAGGTGACGGCTACACCTTC. Protein product: CASSRGDGYTF. The whole variable domain, remainder taken from reference TRBV19 and TRBJ1-2, is DGGITQSPKYLFRKEGQNVTLSCEQNLNHDAMYWYRQDPGQGLRLIYYSQIVNDFQKGDIAEGYSVSREKKESFPLTVTSAQKNPTAFYLCASSRGDGYTFGSGTRLTVV.

The chain recombines TRBV27 with TRBJ2-3; a weak D match, TRBD1 (5 bases). Germline loops: CDR1 MNHEY, CDR2 SMNVEV (reference sequence). The CDR3 length is 14 residues. The ends were cut back, 5 bases at V and 6 bases at J, with 15 bases in the middle. As DNA, the CDR3 is TGTGCCAGCAGTGCCCAGGGTATGTGGGATACGCAGTATTTT. Its translation is CASSAQGMWDTQYF.

The V gene is TRBV6-5, the J gene TRBJ1-2; 7 bases line up with TRBD1. The CDR3 runs 17 residues. Trimming removed 4 bases from V and 3 bases from J; junction bases left unmatched: 14. Per germline, CDR1 MNHEY and CDR2 SVGAGI. The CDR3 region has the DNA TGTGCCAGCAGTTCGTTACAGGGGATGAACCCCCACTATGGCTACACCTTC. The encoded protein is CASSSLQGMNPHYGYTF.

V is TRBV27 and J is TRBJ1-2; D unresolved. Germline V lookup: CDR1 MNHEY, CDR2 SMNVEV (reference sequence). V was cut by 2 bases and J by 8 bases, with 18 bases left in between. The CDR3 spans 15 residues. The CDR3 loop is CASSLDVNFLGGYTF. In nucleotides, the CDR3 is TGTGCCAGCAGTTTAGATGTGAACTTCTTGGGGGGCTACACCTTC.

This sequence joins TRBV13 and TRBJ2-7, with 12 bases fitting TRBD1. The CDR3 is made up of 13 amino acids. V shed 4 bases, J shed 7 bases, and the junction held 2 bases outside the gene matches. Germline-derived CDR1 and CDR2 are PRHDT and FYEKMQ (reference sequence). CDR3 coding DNA: TGTGCCAGCAGCTGGGACAGGGGGCTAGAGCAGTACTTC. Encoded protein: CASSWDRGLEQYF.